Following are 9 T cell receptor beta chains from one sample sequenced in a study of T cells expressing NK-cell markers. After re-calling the 5' RACE reads, TCRdb lists one entry per CDR3 protein, DNA absent. The record lists about 110,000 distinct CDR3 sequences, of which the ten most abundant hold about 18%. Sequencing was carried out using blood T cells: a sorted CD56 or NKG2C T cell subset, CD4+ or CD8+ T cells, or bulk PBMC T cells (not recorded which). Receptors were obtained from a woman between 18 and 70 years old in good health.

The genes are TRBV6-1 and TRBJ1-1; TCRdb picks TRBD1, but there is no DNA to check that call. Germline loops: CDR1 MNHNS, CDR2 SASEGT. The CDR3 runs 13 residues. This chain's CDR3 is CASSIHRDTEAFF.

V gene TRBV27 combines with J gene TRBJ1-5; TCRdb's assignment of TRBD1 cannot be checked, as there is no DNA. The CDR3 loop spans 14 amino acids. CDR1 is MNHEY, CDR2 SMNVEV, per germline (reference sequence). The CDR3 sequence: CASKTGGGNQPQHF.

This chain links TRBV20-1 with TRBJ2-1; the D call of TRBD2 rests on TCRdb alone, since no DNA is present to check it. The CDR3 is made up of 14 amino acids. Germline CDR1 reads DFQATT; CDR2 reads SNEGSKA (reference sequence). The CDR3 reads CSALDALTYNEQFF.

The genes are TRBV7-6 and TRBJ2-2; the TCRdb call, TRBD1, lacks DNA for checking. Germline CDR1 SGHVS, CDR2 FNYEAQ. The CDR3 loop spans 13 amino acids. CDR3 amino acids: CASSLRGTGELFF.

CDR3 residues: CASSIGIRSNQPQHF. The J gene is TRBJ1-5, the V gene TRBV19. Germline V gene data show CDR1 as LNHDA and CDR2 as SQIVND (reference sequence). The CDR3 loop spans 15 amino acids.

The gene calls are TRBV9 and TRBJ1-2; lacking DNA, the TRBD1 call made by TCRdb goes unchecked. There are 13 residues in the CDR3. The V gene's germline CDR1 is SGDLS and CDR2 YYNGEE. CDR3 region: CASSVGGFYGYTF.

The rearrangement uses TRBV5-1 and TRBJ1-1; the D call of TRBD1 rests on TCRdb alone, since no DNA is present to check it. The CDR3 length is 13 residues. The germline V gene encodes CDR1 SGHRS and CDR2 YFSETQ. CDR3 loop: CASSPGVNTEAFF. The whole variable domain, remainder taken from reference TRBV5-1 and TRBJ1-1, is KAGVTQTPRYLIKTRGQQVTLSCSPISGHRSVSWYQQTPGQGLQFLFEYFSETQRNKGNFPGRFSGRQFSNSRSEMNVSTLELGDSALYLCASSPGVNTEAFFGQGTRLTVV.

The chain recombines TRBV9 with TRBJ1-2. CDR1 and CDR2 (germline): SGDLS, YYNGEE. The CDR3 covers 13 residues. The CDR3 protein is CASSVAGGYGYTF.

The J gene is TRBJ2-3, the V gene TRBV29-1; TCRdb picks TRBD1, but there is no DNA to check that call. Germline V gene lookup returns CDR1 SQVTM and CDR2 ANQGSEA. This CDR3 is 13 amino acids long. CDR3 sequence reads: CSVGWGGPDTQYF.